The 12 T cell receptor beta chains below come from one sample, sequenced in a study of shared clonotypes between healthy human individuals. Using immunoSEQ multiplex PCR, the repertoire was profiled, and TCRdb retains in-frame clones only, with some absent. This sample yields about 2,500,000 clones, of which over 85% are seen a single time; about 0.13% belongs to the top ten. The sequenced sample was naive CD4+ T cells sorted from blood. Indicated subset: CD45RA+ positively selected. The receptors were gathered from a man aged 18 to 35 in good health.

The count of this clone is one. V and J are TRBV29-1 and TRBJ1-3, with TRBD1 identical over 8 bases. Germline values: CDR1 SQVTM, CDR2 ANQGSEA. Trimming cost V 1 base and J 4 bases; bases outside gene matches: 0. This CDR3 is 13 amino acids long. CDR3 DNA: TGCAGCGTTGAAGGGGACAGGGGAAACACCATATATTTT. Encoded protein: CSVEGDRGNTIYF.

The J gene is TRBJ2-7, the V gene TRBV6-4; the D is unclear. Germline-derived CDR1 and CDR2 are MRHNA and SNTAGT. The CDR3 runs 11 residues. The V and J ends lost 2 bases and 13 bases respectively, with 12 bases between them. The CDR3 DNA sequence: TGTGCCAGCAGTGACGGGTACTACCTCTACTTC. Translation gives CASSDGYYLYF.

This clone appeared once. The rearrangement joins TRBV5-8 to TRBJ2-6; unclear D gene. The CDR3 runs 16 residues. Germline CDR1 SGHTS, CDR2 YDEGEE. Trimming took 0 bases from V and 2 from J, leaving 9 bases between them. The CDR3 nucleotides are TGTGCCAGCAGCTTGGAAAGGGCGGCTGGGGCCAACGTCCTGACTTTC. Amino acid sequence: CASSLERAAGANVLTF.

The rearrangement uses TRBV7-6 and TRBJ1-6; no clear D. Per germline, CDR1 SGHVS and CDR2 FNYEAQ. The CDR3 loop spans 14 amino acids. Trimming removed 3 bases from V and 9 bases from J, with 12 bases in between. CDR3: CASSFEGRGSPLHF. CDR3 nucleotides: TGTGCCAGCAGCTTCGAGGGTCGCGGTTCACCCCTCCACTTT.

The CDR3: CASSRTGTNTAYEQYF. The CDR3 coding sequence is TGTGCCAGCAGCAGAACCGGGACTAACACCGCCTACGAGCAGTACTTC. This chain links TRBV5-8 with TRBJ2-7; 7 positions agree with TRBD2. CDR1 and CDR2 (germline): SGHTS, YDEGEE. The CDR3 length is 16 residues. With 4 bases clipped from V and 2 bases from J, the junction kept 12 bases outside the gene matches.

The rearrangement uses TRBV6-5 and TRBJ2-6; no reliable D call. The CDR3 is 15 amino acids. The V gene's germline CDR1 is MNHEY and CDR2 SVGAGI. Trimming took 6 bases from V and 0 from J, leaving 9 bases between them. CDR3 bases: TGTGCCAGCAGCTCGGCCTACTCTGGGGCCAACGTCCTGACTTTC. This sequence encodes CASSSAYSGANVLTF.

The chain carries TRBV5-1 and TRBJ1-6; the D gene is possibly TRBD1 (5 bases). The germline gives CDR1 SGHRS, CDR2 YFSETQ. Deletions cut 4 bases from V and 6 bases from J, with 20 bases between. CDR3 length: 17 amino acids. The CDR3 loop is CASSPDMTARGNSPLHF. As DNA, the CDR3 is TGCGCCAGCAGCCCCGATATGACGGCTAGGGGTAATTCACCCCTCCACTTT.

The chain couples TRBV6-1 to TRBJ1-6; the match to TRBD1 covers 7 bases. From germline, CDR1 is MNHNS and CDR2 SASEGT. The CDR3 runs 13 residues. The V segment lost 10 bases and the J segment 5 bases; nucleotides outside the gene matches: 5. The CDR3 DNA sequence: TGTGCCATCCGGGACAGCAATAATTCACCCCTCCACTTT. Translating it yields CAIRDSNNSPLHF.

This clone was observed a single time. The rearrangement uses TRBV6-1 and TRBJ1-6, with TRBD1 matching 8 bases. This CDR3 has 15 amino acids. Germline CDR1 MNHNS, CDR2 SASEGT. The ends lost 7 bases at V and 10 bases at J; junction bases unmatched: 12. The CDR3 DNA is TGTGCCAGCATGGGGACAGGAGGGCTTGGATCACCCCTCCACTTT. Protein: CASMGTGGLGSPLHF.

The chain uses TRBV4-1 and TRBJ2-2; D remains ambiguous. Trimming removed 1 base at V and 7 bases at J, with 10 bases between. The V gene's germline CDR1 is MGHRA and CDR2 YSYEKL. The length of the CDR3 is 14 residues. In DNA, the CDR3 is TGCGCCAGCAGCCAAGGAGGCGCTTTCGGGGAGCTGTTTTTT. Translation: CASSQGGAFGELFF.

This rearrangement joins TRBV28 to TRBJ1-2; D is perhaps TRBD1 (6 bases). Between the trimmed V and J ends, which lost 10 bases and 8 bases, there was a span of 20 bases. Germline V gives CDR1 MDHEN, CDR2 SYDVKM. The CDR3 runs to 13 residues. CDR3 DNA sequence: TGTGCCACCCGAGGGGGGGGACTAGGGGGCTACACCTTC. This sequence encodes CATRGGGLGGYTF.

V gene TRBV28 combines with J gene TRBJ2-7; 8 nucleotides align to TRBD2. Germline V gene lookup returns CDR1 MDHEN and CDR2 SYDVKM. The V segment lost 7 bases and the J segment 4 bases; nucleotides outside the gene matches: 6. The CDR3 consists of 13 residues. The CDR3 loop reads CASTGRVRYEQYF. The CDR3 bases are TGTGCCAGCACCGGGAGGGTCAGGTACGAGCAGTACTTC.